What follows is one T cell receptor beta chain and its context. This clone was seen a handful of times. The antigen this receptor binds is unknown. Base-call qualities are not available, and no considerably larger clone is one nucleotide away. Each donor gave one peripheral blood draw, averaging roughly 120 mL, which was collected into heparinised tubes. A BD FACSAria II was used to sort naive, central memory, regulatory and stem cell-like memory CD4+ T cells with a panel that included CD45RO, CCR7, CD25, CD127, CD95 and CD27. Purity was above 95% for every sorted population. PBMCs were isolated right away by Lymphoprep density gradient centrifugation and were stained directly, without culture. So that batch effects would be minimized, each experiment stained and sorted samples in pairs, pairing one healthy donor with one patient. This record comes from a study of beta chain features in type 1 diabetes (dated by TCRdb to the late 2010s). Background for the entire study: Mean age, gender distribution, total cell number and subset yield did not differ between patients and healthy donors. The study compared TCRB repertoires of sorted circulating CD4+ T cell subsets between recently diagnosed type 1 diabetes patients and matched healthy donors. Whereas all 30 or so donors provided naive and central memory subsets, regulatory and stem cell-like memory subsets were isolated from just 8 patients and about eight healthy donors. Across all samples, around 100 million sorted cells were examined, and cell number per subset correlated strongly with RNA yield.

General study outcomes and caveats: Naive, central memory and regulatory TCRB repertoires appeared to be more alike among patients than among healthy donors. Because cDNA rather than genomic DNA was sequenced, highly expressing activated cells could have been over-represented, although no difference in activation and CD3 levels was found between groups. A moderate but significant shortening of TCRB CDR3 length was observed in type 1 diabetes patients in all four CD4+ subsets. Patients with type 1 diabetes made fewer insertions and deleted more nucleotides at VDJ recombination sites, implying thymic rearrangement abnormalities. Only small numbers of individuals were included in the HLA sub-analyses, which left unresolved whether HLA type had any influence on TCRB rearrangement. Shorter templates might have been favored by PCR, but patient and control samples were amplified and corrected together, so both groups would have been affected equally by any skew.

The entire isolated RNA was reverse transcribed using the High Capacity cDNA Reverse Transcription Kit, and thus expressed TCRB transcripts were sequenced. Deep immunoSEQ sequencing was performed on naive, central memory and regulatory T cell samples, with an average of roughly 3.6 million total reads per sample. Sorted cells were lysed in RLT buffer, and RNA was extracted using DNase-treated RNeasy Micro or Mini kits according to cell number. Each cell subset was processed on its own to prevent cross-contamination, while patient and healthy donor samples were processed together. The immunoSEQ multiplex PCR was used to amplify TCRB sequences from cDNA, generating 87-bp fragments that spanned the CDR3 region. Amplicons were sequenced on the Illumina HiSeq platform. From the authors' description of their analysis: Synthetic template baselines were used to correct PCR bias computationally, reads within Hamming distance 2 were collapsed together, and singletons that could not be merged were discarded. Reads were aligned against IMGT so that V, D and J genes, CDR3 length and insertions or deletions at six rearrangement sites could be assigned. Clonotype counts were normalized to sorted cell number within each subset before computing true diversity and Gini coefficients with the tcR R package. Repertoire sharing was quantified using the overlap coefficient calculated on TCRB nucleotide sequences. Out-of-frame TCRB sequences from naive cells were analyzed to stand in for the pre-selection repertoire. Held by TCRdb, this immuneACCESS table contains in-frame sequences only and omits some clones. Under half of the omission traces to an unresolved V gene where checked; the cause of the rest is unknown. D and trimming come from the DNA, and the V and J calls and clone size come from that table. This sample has some 240,000 clones in its table, and 16% of those were observed once. 0.085% of the sample belongs to the ten largest clones.

Sequenced sample: naive CD4+ T cells from blood. The meaning of the sample's cell subset or site label: true naive CD4+ T cells. This clonotype was obtained from a man aged 25 to 40 with type 1 diabetes.

CDR3 loop: CAWSSGLTSEQYF. Read as DNA, the sequence is TGTGCCTGGTCATCAGGTTTGACGAGCGAGCAGTACTTC. The rearranged segments are TRBV30 and TRBJ2-7, with the D gene call left open. At the junction V is shortened by 5 bases and J by 6 bases, with 17 bases in between. From its cysteine to its phenylalanine, the CDR3 spans 13 amino acids. Kept here is only the CDR3 DNA, which spans 39 bases and is read in frame from base 1. As encoded in the germline V gene (reference sequence), CDR1 is GTSNPN while CDR2 is SVGIG.